These 29 T cell receptor beta chains share one sample of origin, sequenced in a study of blood T cells in healthy people across ages. Through a sample-barcoded 5' primer and a J-beta primer mix, a second PCR was run for roughly 6 to 12 cycles. One entry per CDR3 protein results from TCRdb running MiXCR on the 5' RACE reads. The sample yields 550,000 to 800,000 distinct CDR3 sequences, about 34% seen once. Sequenced input: blood. The origin of the receptors is a woman older than 75 in good health.

This clonotype was observed many times. This chain connects TRBV7-2 to TRBJ2-3; 8 bases are shared with TRBD2. The CDR3 length is 12 residues. CDR1 and CDR2 (germline): SGHTA, FQGNSA. V lost 5 bases and J lost 10; bases outside the gene matches: 5. The DNA for the CDR3 is TGTGCCAGCAGCCCTCGGGGGGGACCGCAGTATTTT. Translating it yields CASSPRGGPQYF.

This clonotype was observed many times. V gene TRBV20-1 combines with J gene TRBJ1-4; no clear D gene. The V end was cut by 4 bases, the J end by 7 bases, with 10 bases between. Per the germline V gene, CDR1 is DFQATT and CDR2 is SNEGSKA (reference sequence). The CDR3 contains 12 residues. The CDR3 DNA reads as TGCAGTGCTACCCGGGAGGCTGAAAAACTGTTTTTT. Translating it yields CSATREAEKLFF.

There are a few counts of this clonotype. This chain uses TRBV6-5 with TRBJ2-1; D is unresolved. V lost 2 bases and J lost 10, with 12 bases in between. This CDR3 contains 13 residues. Germline loops: CDR1 MNHEY, CDR2 SVGAGI. CDR3 protein: CASSYRESYEQFF. The DNA for the CDR3 is TGTGCCAGCAGTTACAGGGAATCCTACGAGCAGTTCTTC.

V is TRBV6-1 and J is TRBJ2-1, with D perhaps matching TRBD1 (6 bases). Trimming shortened V by 6 bases and J by 3 bases, and 33 bases separated the two germline ends. CDR3 length: 21 residues. Germline values: CDR1 MNHNS, CDR2 SASEGT. CDR3: CASSQAWSWTVGIRNYNEQFF. CDR3 coding DNA: TGTGCCAGCAGCCAGGCGTGGAGCTGGACAGTGGGTATAAGAAACTACAATGAGCAGTTCTTC.

This clonotype appeared many times. The V gene is TRBV3-1, the J gene TRBJ1-2; D is unresolved. V was clipped by 0 bases and J by 8 bases, with 10 bases between them. CDR1 is LGHDT and CDR2 is YNNKEL in the germline V gene (reference sequence). This CDR3 region has 13 residues. CDR3 nucleotide sequence: TGTGCCAGCAGCCAAGATCCTTCGGGAGGCTACACCTTC. Protein product: CASSQDPSGGYTF.

This clonotype was observed at least ten times. The gene calls are TRBV7-3 and TRBJ1-1; possibly TRBD1 for D (5 bases). This CDR3 contains 15 residues. V lost 1 base and J 5 bases, leaving 14 bases between the germline ends. CDR1 is SGHTA, CDR2 FQGTGA, per germline. CDR3 DNA: TGTGCCAGCAGCTTAATGGCCGGGGGGGTTACTGAAGCTTTCTTT. It is translated as CASSLMAGGVTEAFF.

With respect to this clonotype: This may stem from a read error, because a much larger clone lies one nucleotide away. CDR3 sequence: CASSQAPGLAGYNEQYF. CDR3 DNA sequence: TGTGCCAGCAGCCAAGCCCCGGGACTAGCGGGTTACAATGAGCAGTACTTC. The V and J genes are TRBV3-1 and TRBJ2-5; 12 bases fit TRBD2. Germline loops: CDR1 LGHDT, CDR2 YNNKEL (reference sequence). The V segment lost 1 base and the J segment 11 bases; nucleotides outside the gene matches: 14. This CDR3 has 17 amino acids.

This clonotype occurred a few times. The chain joins TRBV20-1 to TRBJ1-6, with D perhaps TRBD1 (5 bases). The CDR3 is made up of 15 amino acids. The V gene's germline CDR1 is DFQATT and CDR2 SNEGSKA (reference sequence). Between the trimmed V and J ends, which lost 3 bases and 8 bases, there was a span of 17 bases. CDR3 in amino acids: CSAREPGSRDSPLHF. As DNA, the CDR3 is TGCAGTGCTAGGGAACCCGGGTCCAGGGATTCACCCCTCCACTTT.

The genes are TRBV29-1 and TRBJ2-1, with 9 bases aligning to TRBD1. Germline V gene data show CDR1 as SQVTM and CDR2 as ANQGSEA. The CDR3 length is 13 residues. The V gene end was trimmed by 4 bases and the J gene end by 2 bases; junction bases not matched to a gene: 0. Here the CDR3 DNA reads TGCAGCGTTGGGACAGGGGCCTACAATGAGCAGTTCTTC. As protein: CSVGTGAYNEQFF.

The genes are TRBV20-1 and TRBJ1-2; the match to TRBD1 covers 7 bases. CDR3 length equals 14 residues. Germline assignment: CDR1 DFQATT and CDR2 SNEGSKA (reference sequence). V lost 6 bases, J lost 3 bases, and 10 bases stayed unmatched. CDR3 region: CSANPGQLHYGYTF. As DNA, the CDR3 is TGCAGTGCCAACCCGGGACAGCTCCACTATGGCTACACCTTC.

V and J are TRBV6-5 and TRBJ2-7; D ambiguous. V was trimmed by 0 bases and J by 3 bases, leaving 9 bases between them. The CDR3 runs to 14 residues. Germline V gene data show CDR1 as MNHEY and CDR2 as SVGAGI. The CDR3 bases are TGTGCCAGCAGTTACTCGACCTACAGCTACGAGCAGTACTTC. Translated: CASSYSTYSYEQYF.

In its sample, this clonotype was seen once. This may arise from a read error, as a much more abundant clone is one base away. This rearrangement joins TRBV6-5 to TRBJ2-7; D unclear. Germline CDR1 reads MNHEY; CDR2 reads SVGAGI. The CDR3 covers 15 residues. The CDR3: CASSAGRASSHEQYF. CDR3 bases: TGTGCCAGCAGTGCTGGACGGGCGAGCTCCCACGAGCAGTACTTC.

This clonotype appeared a few times. This may stem from a read error, because a much larger clone lies one nucleotide away. The rearrangement joins TRBV30 to TRBJ2-1; TRBD1 might be the D (6 bases). The CDR3 is 15 residues long. V was trimmed by 0 bases and J by 13 bases, leaving 22 bases between them. Germline CDR1 GTSNPN, CDR2 SVGIG (reference sequence). In DNA form, the CDR3 reads TGTGCCTGGAGTGTATCCGGCCAGGGGCAAGAGACCCAGTTCTTC. This codes for CAWSVSGQGQETQFF. The entire variable domain, with the rest obtained from reference TRBV30 and TRBJ2-1, is as follows: SQTIHQWPATLVQPVGSPLSLECTVEGTSNPNLYWYRQAAGRGLQLLFYSVGIGQISSEVPQNLSASRPQDRQFILSSKKLLLSDSGFYLCAWSVSGQGQETQFFGPGTRLTVL.

The rearrangement uses TRBV5-6 and TRBJ1-2; D perhaps matches TRBD1 (5 bases). In germline, CDR1 is SGHDT, CDR2 YYEEEE. The CDR3 contains 13 residues. Trimming stripped 1 base from V and 7 bases from J, with 11 bases between. The CDR3 region has the DNA TGTGCCAGCAGCTTGAAGGGGTTTAGTGGCTACACCTTC. Its translation: CASSLKGFSGYTF.

Only a few counts were recorded for this clonotype. A clone one base away is much larger, so this may be a read error. This rearrangement joins TRBV7-3 to TRBJ2-7, with 7 bases lining up with TRBD2. The CDR3 spans 14 residues. In germline, CDR1 is SGHTA, CDR2 FQGTGA. V was clipped by 5 bases and J by 6 bases; unmatched bases: 10. The CDR3 DNA follows: TGTGCCAGCAGCCCTCTGGGGGGGTGCGGCGAGCAGTACTTC. It translates to CASSPLGGCGEQYF.

This clonotype appeared many times. The genes are TRBV11-1 and TRBJ2-7; D uncertain. CDR1 and CDR2 (germline): SGHAT, FQDESV (reference sequence). V shed 2 bases and J shed 0 bases, with 11 bases lying between them. CDR3 size: 15 residues. For the CDR3, the DNA is TGTGCCAGCAGCTTATCACCCCAGAGCTCCTACGAGCAGTACTTC. Its translation: CASSLSPQSSYEQYF.

This clonotype appeared many times. This rearrangement joins TRBV5-1 to TRBJ2-3; 8 positions match TRBD2. This CDR3 spans 15 amino acids. Germline values: CDR1 SGHRS, CDR2 YFSETQ. V shed 2 bases, J shed 5 bases, and the junction held 7 bases outside the gene matches. CDR3 protein: CASSLAGARVDTQYF. The CDR3 DNA reads as TGCGCCAGCAGCTTAGCGGGGGCCCGCGTAGATACGCAGTATTTT.

The chain recombines TRBV9 with TRBJ1-1; 8 bases match TRBD1. V shed 0 bases and J 8 bases; nucleotides not matched to a gene: 9. The CDR3 loop spans 15 amino acids. Germline CDR1 SGDLS, CDR2 YYNGEE. Here the CDR3 reads CASSVVATGGSEAFF. CDR3 nucleotides: TGTGCCAGCAGCGTAGTTGCCACAGGGGGAAGCGAAGCTTTCTTT.

The CDR3 loop is CSAPRTGTGYTEAFF. The CDR3 DNA reads as TGCAGTGCTCCCAGGACAGGGACCGGGTACACTGAAGCTTTCTTT. This chain uses TRBV20-1 with TRBJ1-1; 8 nucleotides agree with TRBD1. This CDR3 has 15 residues. The V gene's germline CDR1 is DFQATT and CDR2 SNEGSKA (reference sequence). Trimming at V came to 5 bases and at J to 3 bases, leaving 11 bases not matched to a gene.

The sample holds many counts of this clonotype. This chain joins TRBV5-1 and TRBJ2-7; 10 bases are a match to TRBD1. CDR1 and CDR2 (germline): SGHRS, YFSETQ. V shed 7 bases, J shed 3 bases, and the junction held 7 bases outside the gene matches. CDR3 length equals 14 residues. CDR3 sequence (DNA): TGCGCCAGCCATCGGGGGACAGGGGTCTACGAGCAGTACTTC. Encoded protein: CASHRGTGVYEQYF. Full variable domain (rest looked up from reference TRBV5-1 and TRBJ2-7): KAGVTQTPRYLIKTRGQQVTLSCSPISGHRSVSWYQQTPGQGLQFLFEYFSETQRNKGNFPGRFSGRQFSNSRSEMNVSTLELGDSALYLCASHRGTGVYEQYFGPGTRLTVT.

The sample holds many counts of this clonotype. The chain uses TRBV7-2 and TRBJ2-3, with no clear D. The CDR3 is made up of 13 amino acids. The germline V gene has CDR1 SGHTA and CDR2 FQGNSA. V dropped 5 bases and J dropped 5 bases, with 11 bases sitting between them. The CDR3 DNA is TGTGCCAGCAGCCCCGAGCAGCGAGATACGCAGTATTTT. This codes for CASSPEQRDTQYF.

V usage is TRBV20-1 and J usage is TRBJ1-4; possible D gene TRBD1, 5 bases. CDR1 DFQATT and CDR2 SNEGSKA come from the germline V gene (reference sequence). The CDR3 covers 14 residues. Trimming shortened V by 3 bases and J by 4 bases, and 12 bases separated the two germline ends. CDR3 region: CSASWGGSNEKLFF. The CDR3 DNA sequence: TGCAGTGCTAGCTGGGGGGGGAGTAATGAAAAACTGTTTTTT.

The rearrangement links TRBV7-9 to TRBJ2-7; D is possibly TRBD2 (6 bases). CDR1 is SEHNR and CDR2 is FQNEAQ in the germline V gene (reference sequence). CDR3 length: 14 amino acids. With 3 bases removed from V and 5 bases from J, the gap between germline ends came to 14 bases. CDR3 DNA sequence: TGTGCCAGCAGCTTGTGGCTAGCGAGGGACGAGCAGTACTTC. Protein sequence: CASSLWLARDEQYF. The variable domain in full, completed from reference TRBV7-9 and TRBJ2-7, reads DTGVSQNPRHKITKRGQNVTFRCDPISEHNRLYWYRQTLGQGPEFLTYFQNEAQLEKSRLLSDRFSAERPKGSFSTLEIQRTEQGDSAMYLCASSLWLARDEQYFGPGTRLTVT.

Notes on this clonotype: Just one base apart from a much larger clone, this may be a read error. This chain uses TRBV7-2 with TRBJ2-3, with 8 bases fitting TRBD2. Germline values: CDR1 SGHTA, CDR2 FQGNSA. The CDR3 runs to 16 residues. Trimming took 7 bases from V and 0 from J; bases not matched to a gene: 9. The CDR3 region is CASNYSGALSTDTQYF. The DNA of the CDR3 is TGTGCCAGCAACTATAGCGGGGCGCTCAGCACAGATACGCAGTATTTT.

V is TRBV20-1 and J is TRBJ2-2; D gene unclear. The germline V gene encodes CDR1 DFQATT and CDR2 SNEGSKA (reference sequence). This CDR3 is 14 amino acids long. The germline V and J ends were trimmed by 0 bases and 3 bases, with 8 bases remaining between them. The CDR3 region is CSARDLSDTGELFF. CDR3 DNA: TGCAGTGCTAGAGATCTCTCCGACACCGGGGAGCTGTTTTTT.

In the case of this clonotype: This may come from a read error, since a much larger clone is one base off. The chain joins TRBV2 to TRBJ2-5, with 10 bases fitting TRBD2. Germline CDR1 and CDR2: SNHLY and FYNNEI. The CDR3 consists of 15 residues. V shed 6 bases, J shed 11 bases, and the junction held 15 bases outside the gene matches. CDR3 coding DNA: TGTGCCAGCAGCCAAGCGGGGGGGCCCGTTATTGAGCAGTACTTC. Translation gives CASSQAGGPVIEQYF.

This sequence joins TRBV19 and TRBJ2-5, with 12 nucleotides matching TRBD2. V was pared by 6 bases and J by 11 bases, with 13 bases of the junction left unmatched. Germline CDR1 is LNHDA and CDR2 is SQIVND (reference sequence). This CDR3 is 15 amino acids long. The CDR3 region is CASRYLAGGPPEQYF. The CDR3, as DNA: TGTGCCAGTAGATACCTAGCGGGGGGGCCCCCTGAGCAGTACTTC. Full variable domain (missing parts from reference TRBV19 and TRBJ2-5): DGGITQSPKYLFRKEGQNVTLSCEQNLNHDAMYWYRQDPGQGLRLIYYSQIVNDFQKGDIAEGYSVSREKKESFPLTVTSAQKNPTAFYLCASRYLAGGPPEQYFGPGTRLLVL.

This clonotype showed up many times. The rearrangement links TRBV20-1 to TRBJ2-3; weak D call: TRBD2 (5 bases). CDR3 length equals 13 residues. Looked up from germline, CDR1 is DFQATT and CDR2 is SNEGSKA (reference sequence). Trimming cost V 3 bases and J 3 bases, with 10 bases left between them. The CDR3 is CSASGEVTDTQYF. The CDR3 region has the DNA TGCAGTGCTAGCGGGGAAGTAACAGATACGCAGTATTTT.

The sample holds many counts of this clonotype. CDR3 in amino acids: CASTPGDRYGYTF. CDR3 DNA sequence: TGTGCCAGCACCCCGGGGGACAGGTATGGCTACACCTTC. V and J are TRBV7-2 and TRBJ1-2, with 8 bases aligning to TRBD1. Germline lookup yields CDR1 SGHTA and CDR2 FQGNSA. J gave up 5 bases and V 7 bases, and 6 bases lay outside the gene matches. CDR3 length equals 13 residues.